This T cell receptor beta chain originates from a study of CD8+CD57+ T cells in acquired aplastic anemia. Using genomic DNA as the template, TCR beta VDJ and CDR3 profiling was carried out. TCRdb reanalysed the reads using MiXCR and keeps one entry per CDR3 protein. The sample yields 95,000 to 150,000 distinct CDR3 sequences, over 55% seen once. The CDR3 has 14 residues. V was shortened by 0 bases and J by 6 bases, with 11 bases between the two germline ends. CDR1 and CDR2 from the germline V gene are LNHNV and YYDKDF (reference sequence). Only patients with CD8+CD57+ cell expansion on flow cytometry were chosen for sequencing. This clonotype was found a few times.

The material sequenced was sorted CD4+, CD8+, or CD8+CD57+ T cells (not recorded which) from PBMCs. The TCR was taken from a human donor with aplastic anemia. The chain is built from TRBV15 and TRBJ1-1; weak D call: TRBD1 (5 bases). The CDR3 nucleotides read TGTGCCACCAGCAGAGATCGCGGGGGGGCTGAAGCTTTCTTT. Translating it yields CATSRDRGGAEAFF. Full variable domain (missing parts from reference TRBV15 and TRBJ1-1): DAMVIQNPRYQVTQFGKPVTLSCSQTLNHNVMYWYQQKSSQAPKLLFHYYDKDFNNEADTPDNFQSRRPNTSFCFLDIRSPGLGDTAMYLCATSRDRGGAEAFFGQGTRLTVV.